The 21 T cell receptor beta chains below all came from one sample that was sequenced in a study of T cells after yellow fever vaccination. TCRdb re-analysed the 5' RACE reads in MiXCR, keeping a single row per CDR3 protein. The table lists about 85,000 distinct CDR3 sequences, about an eighth of them singletons. The specimen was CD8+ T cells not binding an NS4B(214-222) dextramer, sorted from PBMCs, collected around 3 weeks after the first yellow fever vaccination. Source of these receptors: a man between 18 and 29 years old who received the YFV17D yellow fever vaccine.

This clonotype occurred a few times. V and J are TRBV10-1 and TRBJ2-7; D is perhaps TRBD1 (6 bases). CDR1 and CDR2 (germline): WNHNN, SYGVQD (reference sequence). CDR3 size: 14 residues. Trimming cost V 6 bases and J 1 base, with 13 bases left between them. CDR3 DNA: TGCGCCAGCAGCGAACAGGGAAGATCCTACGAGCAGTACTTC. This translates into CASSEQGRSYEQYF.

This clonotype has more than one count but fewer than ten. The chain has TRBV7-6 and TRBJ1-2; 9 bases fit TRBD1. The germline V gene has CDR1 SGHVS and CDR2 FNYEAQ. With 4 bases clipped from V and 3 bases from J, the junction kept 3 bases outside the gene matches. The CDR3 loop spans 14 amino acids. The CDR3 loop is CASSWGQGDYGYTF. In nucleotides, the CDR3 is TGTGCCAGCAGCTGGGGACAGGGAGACTATGGCTACACCTTC.

This clonotype has only a few counts. The chain links TRBV7-9 to TRBJ2-1; 14 nucleotides agree with TRBD2. The CDR3 has 15 amino acids. V trimming: 10 bases; J trimming: 9 bases; junction bases outside the gene matches: 11. CDR1 and CDR2 from the germline V gene are SEHNR and FQNEAQ (reference sequence). The CDR3 here is CATGLAGALQSEQFF. CDR3 bases: TGTGCCACGGGACTAGCGGGGGCGCTACAATCTGAGCAGTTCTTC.

The CDR3 region is CASSVSGGVTDTQYF. CDR3 bases: TGTGCCAGCAGCGTCTCCGGCGGGGTAACAGATACGCAGTATTTT. J is TRBJ2-3 and V is TRBV9; TRBD2 is a possible D gene (6 bases). Between the trimmed V and J ends, which lost 2 bases and 3 bases, there was a span of 13 bases. Germline CDR1 SGDLS, CDR2 YYNGEE. The CDR3 is 15 amino acids.

In its sample, this clonotype was seen a few times. The V call is TRBV6-5, the J call TRBJ1-2, with 7 bases lining up with TRBD1. The CDR3 covers 15 residues. V trimming: 4 bases; J trimming: 4 bases; junction bases outside the gene matches: 9. The germline V gene encodes CDR1 MNHEY and CDR2 SVGAGI. The CDR3, as DNA: TGTGCCAGCAGTTTCACAGGGGAGACGGTCTATGGCTACACCTTC. It translates to CASSFTGETVYGYTF.

This clonotype was detected a few times. The CDR3 protein is CASSLGGLASTDTQYF. As DNA, the CDR3 is TGTGCCAGCAGCTTAGGGGGACTAGCGAGCACAGATACGCAGTATTTT. The rearrangement joins TRBV11-2 to TRBJ2-3, with 10 bases lining up with TRBD2. The CDR3 is made up of 16 amino acids. The V gene's germline CDR1 is SGHAT and CDR2 FQNNGV. Germline trimming cut 1 base from V and 0 bases from J; bases unmatched to any gene: 1. The full variable domain, in which reference TRBV11-2 and TRBJ2-3 provide the parts outside the CDR3, is EAGVAQSPRYKIIEKRQSVAFWCNPISGHATLYWYQQILGQGPKLLIQFQNNGVVDDSQLPKDRFSAERLKGVDSTLKIQPAKLEDSAVYLCASSLGGLASTDTQYFGPGTRLTVL.

The rearrangement joins TRBV27 to TRBJ1-6; D is uncertain. Germline V lookup: CDR1 MNHEY, CDR2 SMNVEV (reference sequence). Trimming removed 5 bases at V and 7 bases at J, with 18 bases between. The CDR3 is made up of 16 amino acids. The CDR3 spells CASSLGIRATNSPLHF. In nucleotides, the CDR3 is TGTGCCAGCAGTCTGGGTATCCGGGCAACAAATTCACCCCTCCACTTT.

The V gene is TRBV5-1, the J gene TRBJ2-7, with 7 bases identical to TRBD1. The germline CDR1 and CDR2 sequences are SGHRS and YFSETQ. The trim removed 0 bases at V and 5 bases at J, leaving 8 bases unmatched. CDR3 length: 15 residues. The CDR3 reads CASSLGGQGDDEQYV. The CDR3 DNA is TGCGCCAGCAGCTTGGGAGGTCAGGGGGATGACGAGCAGTACGTC.

This clonotype was detected only a few times. J is TRBJ2-2 and V is TRBV7-6; 8 bases align to TRBD1. This CDR3 contains 16 residues. Germline trimming cut 4 bases from V and 3 bases from J; bases unmatched to any gene: 7. CDR1 and CDR2 from the germline V gene are SGHVS and FNYEAQ. The DNA for the CDR3 is TGTGCCAGCAGCTCCCAGGGGGCGTCGGACACCGGGGAGCTGTTTTTT. Protein product: CASSSQGASDTGELFF.

This clonotype was recorded at least ten times. The J gene is TRBJ2-1, the V gene TRBV12-3 or TRBV12-4; D might be TRBD1 or TRBD2, each matching 5 bases. CDR3 length: 14 residues. The V and J ends lost 1 base and 2 bases respectively, with 6 bases between them. The CDR3, as DNA: TGTGCCAGCAGTTTAGTGGGGGCCTACAATGAGCAGTTCTTC. Amino acids: CASSLVGAYNEQFF.

In this sample, this clonotype turned up a few times. The rearrangement uses TRBV5-6 and TRBJ2-5; 7 positions agree with TRBD1. V lost 4 bases, J lost 0 bases, and 12 bases stayed unmatched. Germline V gives CDR1 SGHDT, CDR2 YYEEEE. The CDR3 runs to 17 residues. The CDR3 is CASSRLIGQDDQETQYF. The DNA of the CDR3 is TGTGCCAGCAGCCGATTAATCGGACAGGATGACCAAGAGACCCAGTACTTC.

In nucleotides, the CDR3 is TGCGCCAGCAGCCAGGACCCCCGAGGCGCCGGGGCTAATGAAAAACTGTTTTTT. Translated, it gives CASSQDPRGAGANEKLFF. This sequence joins TRBV4-3 and TRBJ1-4; no firm D call. Germline-derived CDR1 and CDR2 are LGHNA and YSLEER. This CDR3 spans 18 amino acids. Trimming cost V 3 bases and J 3 bases, with 20 bases left between them.

This chain links TRBV10-2 with TRBJ2-1; perhaps TRBD2 as D (6 bases). The germline V gene encodes CDR1 WSHSY and CDR2 SAAADI. Trimming removed 9 bases from V and 2 bases from J, with 17 bases in between. The length of the CDR3 is 15 residues. The CDR3 protein is CASAGLPGPYNEQFF. DNA of the CDR3: TGCGCCAGTGCGGGACTCCCGGGCCCCTACAATGAGCAGTTCTTC.

This clonotype occurred a few times. J is TRBJ2-5 and V is TRBV9, with D hard to call. Between the trimmed V and J ends, which lost 4 bases and 4 bases, there was a span of 17 bases. Looked up from germline, CDR1 is SGDLS and CDR2 is YYNGEE. The CDR3 is made up of 15 amino acids. The CDR3 here is CASSPDGWRSETQYF. As DNA, the CDR3 is TGTGCCAGCAGCCCGGACGGGTGGAGATCAGAGACCCAGTACTTC.

The genes are TRBV29-1 and TRBJ2-4; 9 bases fit TRBD1. The germline V gene has CDR1 SQVTM and CDR2 ANQGSEA. The junction had 7 bases not matched to a gene; V was cut back by 4 bases and J by 6 bases. The CDR3 contains 14 residues. The CDR3 here is CSVVPPGQGNIQYF. The CDR3 bases are TGCAGCGTTGTCCCCCCGGGACAGGGAAACATTCAGTACTTC.

This clonotype was seen a few times. The chain couples TRBV12-3 or TRBV12-4 to TRBJ1-4, with D unresolved. V lost 3 bases and J lost 1, with 6 bases in between. CDR3 length equals 14 residues. In DNA form, the CDR3 reads TGTGCCAGCAGTTTTGGGGTAACTAATGAAAAACTGTTTTTT. This gives the protein CASSFGVTNEKLFF.

The chain employs TRBV29-1 and TRBJ1-1; TRBD1 matches at 8 bases. Germline assignment: CDR1 SQVTM and CDR2 ANQGSEA. Trimming took 6 bases from V and 1 from J; bases not matched to a gene: 1. This CDR3 comprises 12 residues. CDR3 amino acids: CSVGTGNTEAFF. The CDR3 region has the DNA TGCAGCGTAGGGACAGGGAACACTGAAGCTTTCTTT.

This clonotype was observed a few times. The V call is TRBV4-1, the J call TRBJ2-7, with D uncertain. Germline values: CDR1 MGHRA, CDR2 YSYEKL. The CDR3 is made up of 14 amino acids. Trimming shortened V by 0 bases and J by 5 bases, and 11 bases separated the two germline ends. Written as DNA, the CDR3 is TGCGCCAGCAGCCAAGAAAACCGCCCAGACGAGCAGTACTTC. Residues: CASSQENRPDEQYF.

This clonotype was counted between two and nine times. The gene calls are TRBV4-3 and TRBJ2-7, with D perhaps given as TRBD1 or TRBD2 (5 bases each). V was shortened by 3 bases and J by 4 bases, with 16 bases between the two germline ends. Germline V CDR1 and CDR2: LGHNA, YSLEER. This CDR3 is 15 amino acids long. The CDR3 DNA is TGCGCCAGCAGCCAGTCGCGCCGGGGCTTTTACGAGCAGTACTTC. It specifies CASSQSRRGFYEQYF.

In its sample, this clonotype was seen a few times. The V call is TRBV5-1, the J call TRBJ1-1; no clear D gene. Germline V lookup: CDR1 SGHRS, CDR2 YFSETQ. The CDR3 spans 13 residues. V was trimmed by 4 bases and J by 6 bases, leaving 13 bases between them. The CDR3 region is CASSIFGPAEAFF. Here the CDR3 DNA reads TGCGCCAGCAGCATTTTCGGCCCAGCTGAAGCTTTCTTT.

This clonotype was seen more than once but under ten times. The chain joins TRBV12-3 or TRBV12-4 to TRBJ2-7; 10 bases are shared with TRBD2. V lost 4 bases, J lost 7 bases, and 10 bases stayed unmatched. The CDR3 extends over 15 amino acids. The CDR3 here is CASSYGTSAPVEQYF. The CDR3 bases are TGTGCCAGCAGTTACGGGACTAGCGCCCCCGTGGAGCAGTACTTC.